A selection of T cell receptor beta chains follows, all from one sample in a study of T cell repertoires in cytomegalovirus infection. These receptors have no identified antigens. From the reads, TCRdb called clonotypes with MiXCR, one entry per CDR3 protein. This table holds under 200,000 distinct CDR3 sequences, less than 25% found once. The material sequenced was CD8+ T cells from cultured PBMCs, taken from culture after CMV antigen stimulation. The receptor set was obtained from a human donor in good health (CMV status not recorded). Some clones in this sample may be carry-over from other donors' samples. The CDR3 runs from the conserved cysteine through the conserved F or W. D genes are given only for firm matches. Clone size is stated in some rows and not others, as once, few, many or a class when expanded.

TRBJ1-4 | - | TRBV7-9 | 14 | few | CASSLREHDEKLFF | TGTGCCAGCAGCTTAAGGGAACATGATGAAAAACTGTTTTTT
TRBJ1-1 | - | TRBV7-6 | 16 | - | CASSSLTGLRNTEAFF | TGTGCCAGCAGCTCTCTAACCGGTTTAAGGAACACTGAAGCTTTCTTT
TRBJ2-7 | - | TRBV7-9 | 12 | few | CASYADPYEQYF | TGTGCCAGCTACGCTGACCCCTACGAGCAGTACTTC
TRBJ2-6 | - | TRBV19 | 16 | - | CATKQGGLSGANVLTF | TGTGCCACTAAACAAGGAGGATTGAGTGGGGCCAACGTCCTGACTTTC
TRBJ2-7 | TRBD1 | TRBV6-5 | 16 | few | CASSPQTGIRSHEQYF | TGTGCCAGCAGTCCTCAGACAGGGATCAGATCCCACGAGCAGTACTTC
TRBJ1-2 | - | TRBV19 | 15 | few | CASSIRGRNTRGYTF | TGTGCCAGTAGTATACGAGGACGGAACACGAGGGGCTACACCTTC
TRBJ1-2 | - | TRBV6-2/TRBV6-3 | 15 | - | CARSRIETSSYGYTF | TGTGCCCGCAGTAGAATCGAGACAAGTTCGTATGGCTACACCTTC
TRBJ2-7 | TRBD1 | TRBV7-9 | 14 | many | CASSPDRELYEQYF | TGTGCCAGCAGTCCGGACAGGGAGCTATACGAGCAGTACTTC
TRBJ2-4 | TRBD2 | TRBV7-2 | 16 | few | CASSATSGGPGNIQYF | TGTGCCAGCAGCGCCACTAGCGGGGGGCCGGGTAACATTCAGTACTTC
TRBJ1-5 | - | TRBV7-6 | 15 | - | CASSSSRDGNQPQHF | TGTGCCAGCAGTTCATCCCGGGACGGTAATCAGCCCCAGCATTTT
TRBJ1-2 | - | TRBV14 | 15 | - | CASSQGSHRARGYTF | TGTGCCAGCAGCCAAGGATCGCATAGGGCTCGTGGCTACACCTTC
TRBJ2-7 | TRBD1 | TRBV12-3/TRBV12-4 | 14 | few | CASSLGQGAGEQYF | TGTGCCAGCAGTTTGGGACAGGGCGCTGGGGAGCAGTACTTC
TRBJ1-2 | TRBD1 | TRBV4-3 | 17 | - | CASSRTGTGGADYGYTF | TGCGCCAGCAGCCGCACCGGGACAGGGGGCGCGGACTATGGCTACACCTTC
TRBJ1-2 | - | TRBV6-6 | 13 | few | CASSYEAVYGYTF | TGTGCCAGCAGTTACGAGGCGGTCTATGGCTACACCTTC
TRBJ2-3 | TRBD2 | TRBV20-1 | 16 | few | CSARMTSGGFTDTQYF | TGCAGTGCCAGGATGACTAGCGGGGGGTTCACAGATACGCAGTATTTT
TRBJ2-1 | TRBD1 | TRBV5-1 | 15 | few | CASSSGTGGVDEQFF | TGCGCCAGCAGCTCCGGGACAGGGGGAGTAGATGAGCAGTTCTTC
TRBJ2-2 | - | TRBV2 | 12 | - | CASSEKVVGLFF | TGTGCCAGCAGTGAAAAGGTGGTAGGGCTGTTTTTT
TRBJ2-1 | TRBD1 | TRBV27 | 15 | few | CASTLRDRSYNEQFF | TGTGCCAGCACTCTCCGGGACAGGAGTTACAATGAGCAGTTCTTC
TRBJ2-1 | TRBD1 | TRBV10-3 | 16 | - | CAISELWTGIYNEQFF | TGTGCCATCAGTGAGCTTTGGACAGGGATCTACAATGAGCAGTTCTTC
TRBJ1-2 | - | TRBV25-1 | 14 | - | CASSEVTTNYGYTF | TGTGCCAGCAGTGAAGTGACCACTAACTATGGCTACACCTTC
TRBJ2-7 | TRBD1 | TRBV5-1 | 14 | few | CASSLSQGNAKQYF | TGCGCCAGCAGCTTGTCACAGGGGAACGCGAAGCAGTACTTC
TRBJ2-1 | TRBD2 | TRBV5-1 | 13 | - | CASSRGTRDEQFF | TGCGCCAGCAGCAGAGGGACTAGGGATGAGCAGTTCTTC
TRBJ2-3 | TRBD1 | TRBV7-2 | 15 | few | CASSSPGQSGDTQYF | TGTGCCAGCAGCTCACCGGGACAGTCAGGTGATACGCAGTATTTT
TRBJ2-5 | - | TRBV4-3 | 16 | - | CASSPRRGLFQETQYF | TGCGCCAGCAGTCCGCGGCGGGGCCTGTTCCAAGAGACCCAGTACTTC
TRBJ2-1 | - | TRBV27 | 14 | - | CASKGSVSSPEQFF | TGTGCCAGCAAAGGATCGGTCTCCTCCCCCGAGCAGTTCTTC
TRBJ2-5 | - | TRBV19 | 13 | - | CASSIARKETQYF | TGTGCCAGTAGTATCGCCCGAAAAGAGACCCAGTACTTC
TRBJ2-7 | TRBD2 | TRBV6-2/TRBV6-3 | 16 | - | CASSLTSGGRVDEQYF | TGTGCCAGCAGTTTAACCTCGGGGGGGCGAGTCGACGAGCAGTACTTC